Listed here are 7 T cell receptor beta chains from one sample, sequenced in a study of vaccination effects on CD4 cells after COVID-19 (dated by TCRdb to 2021 to 2024). Libraries were prepared through the immunoSEQ multiplex PCR assay. The clones in this table, taken by TCRdb from immuneACCESS, are in-frame only. Not every clone is retained; where verified, under half of the shortfall comes from an unresolved V gene, and the cause of the rest is unknown. This sample has about 38,000 clones in its table, and under 75% of those were observed once. The top ten constitute around 21% of the sample. The antigens for these receptors are not known. The ViraFEST assay stimulated PBMC with viral peptide pools and then used TCR sequencing to identify antigen-specific CD4+ T cell clonotypes by expansion. After less than 13 days of culture, CD4+ T cells were isolated with the EasySep CD4+ T cell isolation kit. Healthy vaccine recipients had no prior SARS-CoV-2 infection, confirmed by negative nucleocapsid antibodies before and after vaccination.

Sequencing used CD4+ T cells from PBMCs cultured with SARS-CoV-2 spike peptides, obtained before COVID-19 vaccination. This specimen's cell subset or site label, per the study, means: SARS-CoV-2 spike overlapping peptide pool stimulation. The source is a human donor who received a COVID-19 vaccine.

The chain uses TRBV6-6 and TRBJ2-1; perhaps TRBD2 as D (5 bases). This CDR3 comprises 15 residues. Deletions cut 7 bases from V and 0 bases from J, with 13 bases between. Germline assignment: CDR1 MNHNY and CDR2 SVGAGI (reference sequence). CDR3 sequence (DNA): TGTGCCAGCACCCCGGACGGGAACTCCTACAATGAGCAGTTCTTC. It codes for CASTPDGNSYNEQFF.

The rearrangement joins TRBV30 to TRBJ1-4, with D perhaps matching TRBD1 (6 bases). Germline V lookup: CDR1 GTSNPN, CDR2 SVGIG (reference sequence). V dropped 5 bases and J dropped 1 base, with 11 bases sitting between them. This CDR3 region has 14 residues. CDR3 loop: CAWGGRGTNEKLFF. CDR3 coding DNA: TGTGCCTGGGGGGGGCGGGGAACTAATGAAAAACTGTTTTTT. Using reference TRBV30 and TRBJ1-4 for the parts outside the CDR3, the full variable domain is SQTIHQWPATLVQPVGSPLSLECTVEGTSNPNLYWYRQAAGRGLQLLFYSVGIGQISSEVPQNLSASRPQDRQFILSSKKLLLSDSGFYLCAWGGRGTNEKLFFGSGTQLSVL.

The chain combines TRBV29-1 with TRBJ1-5; tentative D call: TRBD1 (5 bases). Trimming removed 6 bases at V and 0 bases at J, with 9 bases between. The CDR3 is 13 amino acids. Per the germline V gene, CDR1 is SQVTM and CDR2 is ANQGSEA. The CDR3 DNA sequence: TGCAGCGTGCGCACAGGTAGCAATCAGCCCCAGCATTTT. Translation gives CSVRTGSNQPQHF.

This sequence joins TRBV9 and TRBJ2-3; 8 bases agree with TRBD1. V shed 0 bases, J shed 6 bases, and the junction held 6 bases outside the gene matches. The CDR3 is 15 amino acids. From germline, CDR1 is SGDLS and CDR2 YYNGEE. The CDR3 nucleotides are TGTGCCAGCAGCGTAGTTACAGGGGGGTGGGATACGCAGTATTTT. It specifies CASSVVTGGWDTQYF.

This clone turned up a few times. This chain joins TRBV30 and TRBJ1-2; 8 bases fit TRBD1. There are 14 residues in the CDR3. After removal of 5 bases from V and 3 bases from J, the junction contained 8 bases not matched to a gene. Germline assignment: CDR1 GTSNPN and CDR2 SVGIG (reference sequence). The CDR3 bases are TGTGCCTGGGGCCGGGACAGGTACGACTATGGCTACACCTTC. It codes for CAWGRDRYDYGYTF.

The CDR3 spells CATSREVGPDTQYF. In nucleotides, the CDR3 is TGTGCCACCAGCAGAGAGGTCGGTCCGGATACGCAGTATTTT. The chain combines TRBV15 with TRBJ2-3; D not certain. V dropped 0 bases and J dropped 6 bases, with 10 bases sitting between them. The germline V gene has CDR1 LNHNV and CDR2 YYDKDF (reference sequence). The CDR3 length is 14 residues.

Written as DNA, the CDR3 is TGTGCCAGCAGTGAATCAGACTATGGCTACACCTTC. Amino acids: CASSESDYGYTF. This rearrangement joins TRBV2 to TRBJ1-2; D gene ambiguous. V was trimmed by 2 bases and J by 3 bases, leaving 4 bases between them. This CDR3 is built from 12 residues. Germline V gene sequence: CDR1 SNHLY, CDR2 FYNNEI.